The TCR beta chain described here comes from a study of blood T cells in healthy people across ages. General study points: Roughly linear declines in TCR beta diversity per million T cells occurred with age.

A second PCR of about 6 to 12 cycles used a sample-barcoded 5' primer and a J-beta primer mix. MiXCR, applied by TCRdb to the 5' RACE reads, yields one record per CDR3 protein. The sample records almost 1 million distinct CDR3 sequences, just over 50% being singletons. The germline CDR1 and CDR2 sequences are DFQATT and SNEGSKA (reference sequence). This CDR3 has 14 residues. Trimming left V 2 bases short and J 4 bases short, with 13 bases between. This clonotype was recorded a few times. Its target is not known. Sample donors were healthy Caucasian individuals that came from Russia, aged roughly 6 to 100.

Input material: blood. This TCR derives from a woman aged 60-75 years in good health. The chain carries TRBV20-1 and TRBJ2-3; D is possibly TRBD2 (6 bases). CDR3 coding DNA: TGCAGTGCTAGACCGTGGGACTTGGCAGATACGCAGTATTTT. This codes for CSARPWDLADTQYF.